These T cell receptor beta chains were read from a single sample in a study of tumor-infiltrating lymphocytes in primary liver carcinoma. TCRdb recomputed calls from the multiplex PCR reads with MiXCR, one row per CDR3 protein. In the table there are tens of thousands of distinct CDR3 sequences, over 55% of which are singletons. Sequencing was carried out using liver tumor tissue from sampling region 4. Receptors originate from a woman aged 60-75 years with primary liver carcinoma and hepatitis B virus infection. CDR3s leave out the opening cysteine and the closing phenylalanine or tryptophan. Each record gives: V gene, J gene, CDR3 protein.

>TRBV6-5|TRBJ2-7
ANSPHPGGEQY
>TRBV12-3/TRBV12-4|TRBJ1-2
AWSSDRAVHGYT
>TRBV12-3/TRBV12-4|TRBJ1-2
VSSLGRQNYV
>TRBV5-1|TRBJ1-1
AGSLLPGQGAEPF
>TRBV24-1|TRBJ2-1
ATSDFGAGLGEQF
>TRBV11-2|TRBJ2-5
ASSNTWLETQY
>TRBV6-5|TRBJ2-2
ASNKIPDCTGELF
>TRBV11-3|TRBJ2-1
ASSLGAQCRKEHF
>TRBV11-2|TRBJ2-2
ASKAENTGELS
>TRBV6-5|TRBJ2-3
ASRGHTGGETQY
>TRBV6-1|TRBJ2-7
TSSTPDGASYEQY
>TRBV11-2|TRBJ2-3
ASSSGIRREGADTHY
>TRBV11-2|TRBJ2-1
ASSPGLAGDYNKQF